This TCR beta chain was documented in a study of blood T cells in healthy people across ages. V dropped 0 bases and J dropped 1 base, with 7 bases sitting between them. This CDR3 contains 14 residues. Germline V gene sequence: CDR1 SGHDN, CDR2 FVKESK. This clonotype appeared many times. Then a second PCR, running roughly 7 to 12 cycles, was carried out with a sample-barcoded 5' primer and a J-beta primer mix. TCRdb ran MiXCR on the 5' RACE reads and lists one entry per CDR3 protein. The repertoire holds approximately 800,000 distinct CDR3 sequences, with roughly three fifths as singletons. The V and J genes are TRBV14 and TRBJ2-7; D call uncertain. The TCR comes from a man in his forties in good health. Sequences were obtained from blood. In DNA, the CDR3 is TGTGCCAGCAGCCAAGATTTAGGGTCCTACGAGCAGTACTTC. Residues: CASSQDLGSYEQYF.